These 18 T cell receptor beta chains came from one sample sequenced in a study of T cell responses to AZD1222 COVID-19 vaccine. The assay was immunoSEQ multiplex PCR, and TCRdb's table has in-frame clones only and misses some. The sample has 200,000 or so clones; around 93% are singletons. Sequencing was performed on peripheral blood, taken on day 0 of AZD1222 vaccination. Every receptor here comes from an adult in good health.

This clone was observed a single time. V is TRBV3-1 (or the pseudogene TRBV3-2) and J is TRBJ2-3; 8 nucleotides line up with TRBD1. This CDR3 is built from 17 residues. The trim removed 6 bases at V and 2 bases at J, leaving 13 bases unmatched. Germline V CDR1 and CDR2: LGHDT, YNNKEL (reference sequence). CDR3 sequence reads: CASSNGRGQGDTDTQYF. CDR3 DNA sequence: TGTGCCAGCAGTAACGGACGCGGACAGGGCGACACAGATACGCAGTATTTT.

In its sample, this clone was seen once. CDR3 in DNA: TGTGCCACCAGTGAAGGGGGGTTCCAAGAGACCCAGTACTTC. The encoded protein is CATSEGGFQETQYF. The gene calls are TRBV24-1 and TRBJ2-5; D is tentatively TRBD1 or TRBD2 (6 bases each). This CDR3 comprises 14 residues. The germline V gene has CDR1 KGHDR and CDR2 SFDVKD. Between the trimmed V and J ends, which lost 4 bases and 1 base, there was a span of 9 bases.

The rearrangement joins TRBV10-3 to TRBJ2-7, with D perhaps TRBD1 (6 bases). This CDR3 is built from 13 residues. V was shortened by 6 bases and J by 0 bases, with 9 bases between the two germline ends. Germline values: CDR1 ENHRY, CDR2 SYGVKD. CDR3: CAIRKDSSYEQYF. The DNA for the CDR3 is TGTGCCATCAGGAAGGACAGCTCCTACGAGCAGTACTTC.

The rearrangement links TRBV6-5 to TRBJ2-3; no reliable D call. Trimming stripped 9 bases from V and 1 base from J, with 17 bases between. Germline-derived CDR1 and CDR2 are MNHEY and SVGAGI. The CDR3 runs to 15 residues. DNA for the CDR3: TGTGCCAGTAAGTGGACCGTTGAGGGCACAGATACGCAGTATTTT. Translation gives CASKWTVEGTDTQYF.

V and J are TRBV9 and TRBJ2-3; D is ambiguous. The CDR3 has 12 amino acids. V shed 4 bases and J shed 6 bases, with 9 bases lying between them. Germline V gives CDR1 SGDLS, CDR2 YYNGEE. CDR3 in amino acids: CASSPVRDTQYF. CDR3 nucleotides: TGTGCCAGCAGCCCCGTCCGGGATACGCAGTATTTT.

The chain uses TRBV7-9 and TRBJ2-5; 12 bases fit TRBD2. CDR3 length equals 16 residues. V shed 5 bases, J shed 4 bases, and the junction held 8 bases outside the gene matches. Germline CDR1 is SEHNR and CDR2 is FQNEAQ (reference sequence). The CDR3 sequence is CASSRFTSGRPETQYF. The CDR3 nucleotides read TGTGCCAGCAGCCGATTTACTAGCGGGAGGCCAGAGACCCAGTACTTC.

The rearrangement joins TRBV6-5 to TRBJ1-2; 8 bases are a match to TRBD1. The CDR3 extends over 13 amino acids. The V gene end was trimmed by 4 bases and the J gene end by 8 bases; junction bases not matched to a gene: 6. The germline V gene has CDR1 MNHEY and CDR2 SVGAGI. CDR3 amino acids: CASSSLRTGGYTF. Written as DNA, the CDR3 is TGTGCCAGCAGTTCTCTCCGGACAGGGGGCTACACCTTC.

The rearrangement links TRBV5-7 to TRBJ1-1; unclear D gene. TRBV5-7 is an ORF, and what it does is uncertain. Trimming stripped 0 bases from V and 1 base from J, with 10 bases between. The CDR3 spans 15 residues. The CDR3 bases are TGTGCCAGCAGCTTGGAGGCGGGTACGAACACTGAAGCTTTCTTT. This sequence encodes CASSLEAGTNTEAFF.

The rearrangement uses TRBV15 and TRBJ1-4; 7 bases align to TRBD1. V shed 1 base and J 7 bases; nucleotides not matched to a gene: 6. Germline V CDR1 and CDR2: LNHNV, YYDKDF (reference sequence). This CDR3 spans 15 amino acids. For the CDR3, the DNA is TGTGCCACCAGCAGAGTTGACAGGGAGGTTGAAAAACTGTTTTTT. This sequence encodes CATSRVDREVEKLFF.

The chain carries TRBV3-1 (or the pseudogene TRBV3-2) and TRBJ1-1; D is uncertain. The germline V and J ends were trimmed by 5 bases and 2 bases, with 9 bases remaining between them. CDR3 length equals 13 residues. Germline lookup yields CDR1 LGHDT and CDR2 YNNKEL (reference sequence). CDR3 region: CASSGYPNTEAFF. DNA for the CDR3: TGTGCCAGCAGCGGGTACCCCAACACTGAAGCTTTCTTT.

CDR3 in amino acids: CASSLLGSNQPQHF. CDR3 DNA: TGTGCCAGCAGTTTATTAGGCAGCAATCAGCCCCAGCATTTT. The rearrangement links TRBV28 to TRBJ1-5; D ambiguous. CDR1 and CDR2 (germline): MDHEN, SYDVKM. The CDR3 sequence is 14 residues long. Trimming removed 1 base from V and 1 base from J, with 5 bases in between.

V and J are TRBV6-5 and TRBJ1-1, with 8 positions matching TRBD1. The CDR3 contains 14 residues. The J segment lost 3 bases and the V segment lost 6 bases, leaving 6 bases of the junction unmatched. Germline assignment: CDR1 MNHEY and CDR2 SVGAGI. Here the CDR3 reads CASSGQGWDTEAFF. The CDR3 DNA reads TGTGCCAGCAGCGGACAGGGATGGGACACTGAAGCTTTCTTT.

This sequence joins TRBV15 and TRBJ2-5, with D perhaps TRBD1 (6 bases). The V gene's germline CDR1 is LNHNV and CDR2 YYDKDF (reference sequence). Trimming left V 0 bases short and J 6 bases short, with 20 bases between. The CDR3 extends over 17 amino acids. DNA for the CDR3: TGTGCCACCAGCAGAGAGAGAGTGACAGGTGTTGGGAAGACCCAGTACTTC. Protein product: CATSRERVTGVGKTQYF.

This clone was observed once. The CDR3 nucleotides are TGTGCCAGTAGTATGGCTTATGGCTACACCTTC. Its translation: CASSMAYGYTF. The rearrangement uses TRBV19 and TRBJ1-2; no reliable D call. Germline V lookup: CDR1 LNHDA, CDR2 SQIVND (reference sequence). The CDR3 length is 11 residues. Trimming cost V 3 bases and J 5 bases, with 4 bases left between them. Full variable domain (missing parts from reference TRBV19 and TRBJ1-2): DGGITQSPKYLFRKEGQNVTLSCEQNLNHDAMYWYRQDPGQGLRLIYYSQIVNDFQKGDIAEGYSVSREKKESFPLTVTSAQKNPTAFYLCASSMAYGYTFGSGTRLTVV.

The rearrangement links TRBV7-2 to TRBJ1-3; D not certain. The V end was cut by 1 base, the J end by 0 bases, with 16 bases between. The CDR3 loop spans 18 amino acids. The germline CDR1 and CDR2 sequences are SGHTA and FQGNSA. This CDR3 reads CASSLGPPRRLSGNTIYF. As DNA, the CDR3 is TGTGCCAGCAGCTTAGGTCCTCCACGACGGCTCTCTGGAAACACCATATATTTT.

This chain joins TRBV7-2 and TRBJ1-2; 10 bases map to TRBD1. J was trimmed by 7 bases and V by 7 bases; bases with no gene match: 9. Germline assignment: CDR1 SGHTA and CDR2 FQGNSA. The length of the CDR3 is 14 residues. The CDR3 region is CASTRQGALGGYTF. The CDR3 DNA sequence: TGTGCCAGCACCAGACAGGGGGCCCTCGGTGGCTACACCTTC.

J is TRBJ1-2 and V is TRBV18; maybe TRBD1 (5 bases). In germline, CDR1 is KGHSH, CDR2 LQKENI. The ends were cut back, 4 bases at V and 4 bases at J, with 13 bases in the middle. The CDR3 contains 14 residues. The chain's CDR3 is CASSQTQAIYGYTF. Written as DNA, the CDR3 is TGTGCCAGCTCACAAACACAGGCGATCTATGGCTACACCTTC.

This chain connects TRBV28 to TRBJ1-1; TRBD1 aligns across 11 bases. Germline CDR1 and CDR2: MDHEN and SYDVKM. The CDR3 contains 15 residues. After removal of 6 bases from V and 4 bases from J, the junction contained 7 bases not matched to a gene. The DNA for the CDR3 is TGTGCCAGCAGCTGGGACAGGGGGAGCGGCACTGAAGCTTTCTTT. Translated: CASSWDRGSGTEAFF. Full variable domain (outside the CDR3, taken from reference TRBV28 and TRBJ1-1): DVKVTQSSRYLVKRTGEKVFLECVQDMDHENMFWYRQDPGLGLRLIYFSYDVKMKEKGDIPEGYSVSREKKERFSLILESASTNQTSMYLCASSWDRGSGTEAFFGQGTRLTVV.